Sequencing of this T cell receptor beta chain was carried out in a study of blood T cell repertoires in COVID-19. As originally analysed: Cell counts per sample came from amplifying reference gene primers. Profiled with immunoSEQ multiplex PCR; TCRdb holds only in-frame clones, not every one. The D gene and trimming were derived from the DNA, and the V and J assignments and clone size from that table. The repertoire has 330,000 or so clones, approximately 86% of them found once; the top ten carry more than 7.5%. Seattle's enrolled individuals joined amid active infection and were then monitored longitudinally. This clone was observed a few times. Unmatched junction bases numbered 5, after V lost 3 bases and J lost 7 bases. The CDR3 runs to 14 residues. In germline, CDR1 is SGHNT, CDR2 YYREEE (reference sequence).

The TCR sequence derives from a man between 25 and 39 years old with COVID-19, enrolled during active disease. The gene calls are TRBV5-4 and TRBJ2-1; 9 nucleotides match TRBD2. The sequenced material came from peripheral blood. The CDR3 is CASSSGLARNEQFF. CDR3 DNA sequence: TGTGCCAGCAGCTCGGGACTAGCACGGAATGAGCAGTTCTTC.